Sequencing of this TCR beta chain was carried out in a study of OX40 agonist ivuxolimab in advanced cancers. Study outcomes and limitations: Expanded clones tended on average to be more numerous among CD8+ T cells than CD4+.

CDR3 size: 16 residues. Trimming took 2 bases from V and 1 from J; bases not matched to a gene: 5. The germline gives CDR1 SGHTS, CDR2 YDEGEE. Note on this clone: Its antigen is as yet unknown.

Data came from immunoSEQ multiplex PCR; TCRdb stores just in-frame clones and leaves some out. The sample carries about 47,000 clones, roughly nine tenths recorded once. The TCR originated in an adult with an advanced solid tumor such as melanoma, head and neck, liver or kidney cancer. V and J are TRBV5-8 and TRBJ2-4; 8 bases map to TRBD2. Sequencing was performed on CD4+ or CD8+ T cells sorted from blood, taken in a trial of the OX40 agonist ivuxolimab. For the CDR3, the DNA is TGTGCCAGCAGCTTATCGCGGGGGGTTGCCAAAAACATTCAGTACTTC. This translates into CASSLSRGVAKNIQYF.